The source of this T cell receptor (beta chain) is a study of shared clonotypes between healthy human individuals. Investigators divided CD4+ cells into CD45RA+ naive and CD45RA-negative memory subsets. Concerning this clone: The antigen remains undetermined.

Samples underwent the assay at deep level. As processed by the authors: Junction-only sequences without quality scores came from ImmunoSEQ, so filtering differed. The method was immunoSEQ multiplex PCR; TCRdb's version includes in-frame clones alone and lacks a portion of them. V and J calls plus clone size are reproduced from that table; the DNA served to infer D and trimming. The table records 2 million to 2.5 million clones, 80% to 95% of them present only once. This CDR3 has 15 amino acids. Per germline, CDR1 SGHRS and CDR2 YFSETQ. Trimming removed 3 bases from V and 2 bases from J, with 13 bases in between. Study results and caveats: Shared clonotypes across all four donors exceeded non-shared ones in generation probability.

This rearrangement joins TRBV5-1 to TRBJ2-3; D is possibly TRBD1 or TRBD2 (5 bases each). Sequenced sample: naive CD4+ T cells from PBMCs. As to subset: CD45RA+ positively selected. This sequence originates from a man younger than 35 in good health. Some clones in this sample may be carry-over from other donors' samples. The chain's CDR3 is CASSYPRGPTDTQYF. For the CDR3, the DNA is TGCGCCAGCAGCTACCCCCGGGGCCCCACAGATACGCAGTATTTT. Full variable domain (rest looked up from reference TRBV5-1 and TRBJ2-3): KAGVTQTPRYLIKTRGQQVTLSCSPISGHRSVSWYQQTPGQGLQFLFEYFSETQRNKGNFPGRFSGRQFSNSRSEMNVSTLELGDSALYLCASSYPRGPTDTQYFGPGTRLTVL.